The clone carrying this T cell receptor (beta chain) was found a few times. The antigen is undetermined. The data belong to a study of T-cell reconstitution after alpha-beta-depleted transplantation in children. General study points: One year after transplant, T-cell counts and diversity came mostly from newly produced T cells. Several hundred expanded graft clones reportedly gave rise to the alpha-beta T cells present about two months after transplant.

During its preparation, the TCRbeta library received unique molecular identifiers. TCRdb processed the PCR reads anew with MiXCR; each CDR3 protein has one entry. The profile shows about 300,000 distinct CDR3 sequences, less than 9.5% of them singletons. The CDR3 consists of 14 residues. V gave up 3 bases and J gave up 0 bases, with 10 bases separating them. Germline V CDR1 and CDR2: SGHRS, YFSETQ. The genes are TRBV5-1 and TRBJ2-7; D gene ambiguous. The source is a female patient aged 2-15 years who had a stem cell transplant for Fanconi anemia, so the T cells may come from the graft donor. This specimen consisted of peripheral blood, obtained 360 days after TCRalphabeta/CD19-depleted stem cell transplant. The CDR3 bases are TGCGCCAGCAGCTCGGGTACAAACTCCTACGAGCAGTACTTC. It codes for CASSSGTNSYEQYF.